This T cell receptor (beta chain) was recovered during a study of T-cell memory formation after mild COVID-19. For the study at large: TCR clusters largely stayed donor specific.

This clonotype showed up just a few times. Its target is unknown. Whole-study findings and limits: Later expanders leaned toward CD4+, whereas clones contracting from day 15 to 85 were balanced CD4/CD8. Contracting CD4+ clones were located mainly in CM and EM, and CD8+ clones in EMRA.

Using constant-segment primers, 5'RACE produced TCR alpha and TCR beta cDNA libraries carrying sample barcodes and UMIs. Using its own MiXCR run on the 5' RACE reads, TCRdb lists one record per CDR3 protein. The data hold about 240,000 distinct CDR3 sequences, with 8.5% to 9.5% observed a single time. This CDR3 region has 15 residues. Germline assignment: CDR1 SGHVS and CDR2 FQNEAQ. The V gene lost 1 base and the J gene lost 2 bases, with 11 bases spanning the gap. This TCR was recovered from a man younger than 30 who had mild COVID-19 (a few samples of this study predate the infection). Cell type and time point are not known. This sequence joins TRBV7-8 and TRBJ1-2; D uncertain. The sample consisted of PBMCs or a T cell subset sorted from them (not recorded which). The CDR3 DNA reads as TGTGCCAGCAGCTTAGGGGCAGCCTTCAACTATGGCTACACCTTC. It is translated as CASSLGAAFNYGYTF.